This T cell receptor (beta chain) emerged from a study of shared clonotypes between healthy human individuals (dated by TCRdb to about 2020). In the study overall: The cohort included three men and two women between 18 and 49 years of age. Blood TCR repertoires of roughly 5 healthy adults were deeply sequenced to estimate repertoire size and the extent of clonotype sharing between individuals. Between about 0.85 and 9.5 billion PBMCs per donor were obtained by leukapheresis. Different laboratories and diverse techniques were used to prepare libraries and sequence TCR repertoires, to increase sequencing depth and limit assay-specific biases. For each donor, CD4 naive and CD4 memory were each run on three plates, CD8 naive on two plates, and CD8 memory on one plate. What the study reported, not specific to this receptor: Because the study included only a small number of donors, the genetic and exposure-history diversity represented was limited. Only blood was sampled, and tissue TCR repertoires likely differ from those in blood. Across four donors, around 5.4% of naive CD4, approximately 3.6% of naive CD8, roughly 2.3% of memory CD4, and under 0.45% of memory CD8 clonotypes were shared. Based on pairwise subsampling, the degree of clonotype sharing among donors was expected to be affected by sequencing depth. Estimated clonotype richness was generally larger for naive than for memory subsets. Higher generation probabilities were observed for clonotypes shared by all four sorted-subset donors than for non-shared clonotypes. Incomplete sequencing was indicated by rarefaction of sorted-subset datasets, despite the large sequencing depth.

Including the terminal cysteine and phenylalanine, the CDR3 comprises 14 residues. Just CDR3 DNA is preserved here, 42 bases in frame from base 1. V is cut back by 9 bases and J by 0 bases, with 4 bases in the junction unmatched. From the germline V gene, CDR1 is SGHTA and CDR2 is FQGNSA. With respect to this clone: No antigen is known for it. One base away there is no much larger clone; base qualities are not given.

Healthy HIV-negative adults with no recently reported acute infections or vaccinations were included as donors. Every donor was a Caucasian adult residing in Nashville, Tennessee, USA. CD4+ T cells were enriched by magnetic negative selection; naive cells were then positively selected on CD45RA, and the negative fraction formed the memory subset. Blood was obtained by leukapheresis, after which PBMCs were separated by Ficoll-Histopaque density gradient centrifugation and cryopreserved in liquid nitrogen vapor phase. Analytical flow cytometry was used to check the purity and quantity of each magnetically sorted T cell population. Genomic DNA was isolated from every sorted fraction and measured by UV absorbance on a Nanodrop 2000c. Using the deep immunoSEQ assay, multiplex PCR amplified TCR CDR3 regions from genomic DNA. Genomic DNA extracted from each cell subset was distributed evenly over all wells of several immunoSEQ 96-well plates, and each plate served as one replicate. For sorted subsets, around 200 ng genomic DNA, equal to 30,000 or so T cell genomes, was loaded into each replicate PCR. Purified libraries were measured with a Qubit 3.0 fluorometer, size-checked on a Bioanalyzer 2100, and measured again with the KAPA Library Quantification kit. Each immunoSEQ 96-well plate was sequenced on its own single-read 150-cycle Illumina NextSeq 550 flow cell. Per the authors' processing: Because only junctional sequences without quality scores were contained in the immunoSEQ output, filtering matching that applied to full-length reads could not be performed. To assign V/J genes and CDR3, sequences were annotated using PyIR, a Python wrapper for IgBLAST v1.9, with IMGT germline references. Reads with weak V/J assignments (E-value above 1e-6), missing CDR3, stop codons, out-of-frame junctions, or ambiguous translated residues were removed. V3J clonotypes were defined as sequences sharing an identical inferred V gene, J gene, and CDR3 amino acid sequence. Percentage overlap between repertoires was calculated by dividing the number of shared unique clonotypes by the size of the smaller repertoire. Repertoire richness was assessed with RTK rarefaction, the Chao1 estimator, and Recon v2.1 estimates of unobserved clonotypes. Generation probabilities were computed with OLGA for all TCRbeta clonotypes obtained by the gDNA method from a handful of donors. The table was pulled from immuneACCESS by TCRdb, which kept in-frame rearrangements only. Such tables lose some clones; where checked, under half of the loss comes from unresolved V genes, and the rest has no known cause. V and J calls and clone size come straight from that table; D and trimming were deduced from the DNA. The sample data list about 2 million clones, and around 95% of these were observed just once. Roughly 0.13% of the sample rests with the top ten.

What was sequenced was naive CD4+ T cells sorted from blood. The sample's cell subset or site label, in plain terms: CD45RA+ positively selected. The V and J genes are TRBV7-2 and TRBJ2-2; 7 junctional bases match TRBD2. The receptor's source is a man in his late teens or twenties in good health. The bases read TGTGCCAGTATCGGGGGGTCGAACACCGGGGAGCTGTTTTTT. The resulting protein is CASIGGSNTGELFF.